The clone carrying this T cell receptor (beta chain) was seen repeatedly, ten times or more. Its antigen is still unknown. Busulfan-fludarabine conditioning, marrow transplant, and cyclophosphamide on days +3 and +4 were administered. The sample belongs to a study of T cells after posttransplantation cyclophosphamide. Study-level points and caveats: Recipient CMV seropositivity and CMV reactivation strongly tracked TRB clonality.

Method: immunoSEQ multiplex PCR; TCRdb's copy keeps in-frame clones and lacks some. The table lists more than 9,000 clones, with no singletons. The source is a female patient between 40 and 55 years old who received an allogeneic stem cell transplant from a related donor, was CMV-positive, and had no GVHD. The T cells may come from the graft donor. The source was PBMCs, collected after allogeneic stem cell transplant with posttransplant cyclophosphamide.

Written as DNA, the CDR3 is TGTGCCAGCAGCCTCCCGGGACAGGGCGACGAGCAGTACTTC. It codes for CASSLPGQGDEQYF. The chain carries TRBV7-9 and TRBJ2-7; 9 nucleotides agree with TRBD1. V gave up 5 bases and J gave up 5 bases; unmatched junction bases: 7. The CDR3 length is 14 residues. Germline V CDR1 and CDR2: SEHNR, FQNEAQ (reference sequence).